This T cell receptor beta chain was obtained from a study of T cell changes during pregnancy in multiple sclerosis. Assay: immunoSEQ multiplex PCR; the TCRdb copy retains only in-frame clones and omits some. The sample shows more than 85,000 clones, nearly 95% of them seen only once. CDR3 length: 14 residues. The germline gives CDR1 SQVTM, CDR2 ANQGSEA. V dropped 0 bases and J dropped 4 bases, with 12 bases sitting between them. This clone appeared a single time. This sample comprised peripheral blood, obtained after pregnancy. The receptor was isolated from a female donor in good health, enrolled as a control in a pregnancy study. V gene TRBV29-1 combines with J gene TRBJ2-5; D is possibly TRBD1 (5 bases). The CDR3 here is CSVEDTGFRETQYF. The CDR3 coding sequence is TGCAGCGTTGAAGATACAGGTTTTAGAGAGACCCAGTACTTC.